This entry lists 8 T cell receptor beta chains sequenced from one sample in a study of T-cell memory formation after mild COVID-19. TCRdb used MiXCR to reprocess the 5' RACE reads, holding one entry per CDR3 protein. The sample lists more than 450,000 distinct CDR3 sequences; 18% were seen once. Sequencing used PBMCs or a T cell subset sorted from them (not recorded which). These receptors originate from an adult woman who had mild COVID-19 (a few samples of this study predate the infection). Cell type and time point are not known.

V is TRBV6-5 and J is TRBJ2-7, with D perhaps assigned TRBD1 or TRBD2 (5 bases each). Germline CDR1 MNHEY, CDR2 SVGAGI. Trimming removed 5 bases from V and 2 bases from J, with 10 bases in between. This CDR3 is 13 amino acids long. This CDR3 reads CASSNWGTYEQYF. The CDR3 DNA follows: TGTGCCAGCAGTAACTGGGGGACCTACGAGCAGTACTTC.

This clonotype came up a few times. One junction end disagrees with the germline gene, perhaps due to a read error. This rearrangement joins TRBV12-3 or TRBV12-4 to TRBJ1-6; weak D call: TRBD1 (5 bases). This CDR3 has 14 residues. CDR3 protein: CASSLDRYDSPLHF. The CDR3 nucleotides are TGTGCCAGCAGCTTAGACAGATACGATTCACCCCTCCACTTT.

This clonotype has just a few counts. The chain's CDR3 is CASSSEYQETQYF. CDR3 in DNA: TGTGCCAGCAGTTCAGAGTACCAAGAGACCCAGTACTTC. V gene TRBV6-2 or TRBV6-3 combines with J gene TRBJ2-5; D is unclear. This CDR3 is built from 13 residues. Trimming stripped 4 bases from V and 0 bases from J, with 6 bases between. From germline, CDR1 is MNHEY and CDR2 SVGEGT.

This clonotype has more than one count but fewer than ten. The gene calls are TRBV5-1 and TRBJ1-4; no reliable D call. The CDR3 covers 15 residues. With 0 bases removed from V and 4 bases from J, the gap between germline ends came to 10 bases. In germline, CDR1 is SGHRS, CDR2 YFSETQ. The DNA for the CDR3 is TGCGCCAGCAGCTTGGCGTTAGGAAGTAATGAAAAACTGTTTTTT. The encoded protein is CASSLALGSNEKLFF.

Details on this clonotype: The CDR3 end shows no conserved phenylalanine or tryptophan, and so a read error is likely. The limits of the CDR3 on the DNA are not certain, so only TCRdb's listed CDR3 is given. The rearrangement joins TRBV20-1 to TRBJ2-5; the D segment call TRBD1 is taken from the table without a DNA check. The V gene's germline CDR1 is DFQATT and CDR2 SNEGSKA (reference sequence). The CDR3 extends over 9 residues, inclusive of both ends. CDR3 in amino acids: CSAPESEPV.

This clonotype was observed a handful of times. The chain joins TRBV28 to TRBJ1-2; maybe TRBD1 (6 bases). The CDR3 sequence is 15 residues long. The germline V and J ends were trimmed by 6 bases and 3 bases, with 17 bases remaining between them. Per germline, CDR1 MDHEN and CDR2 SYDVKM. CDR3 sequence reads: CASRPQGGAHYGYTF. CDR3 nucleotides: TGTGCCAGCAGGCCCCAAGGGGGTGCCCACTATGGCTACACCTTC.

This clonotype showed up just a few times. V and J are TRBV12-3 or TRBV12-4 and TRBJ2-1; D is perhaps TRBD1 or TRBD2 (6 bases each). V lost 5 bases to trimming and J lost 4 bases, with 18 bases between them. The CDR3 length is 16 residues. The chain's CDR3 is CASSPLAGGDYNEQFF. CDR3 in DNA: TGTGCCAGCAGTCCTCTAGCCGGGGGCGATTACAATGAGCAGTTCTTC.

This clonotype was seen only a few times. The rearrangement uses TRBV5-1 and TRBJ2-1; 7 positions agree with TRBD2. Trimming at V came to 4 bases and at J to 8 bases, leaving 12 bases not matched to a gene. Germline assignment: CDR1 SGHRS and CDR2 YFSETQ. The CDR3 has 15 residues. CDR3 in DNA: TGCGCCAGCAGCCCCTGGGAGGGGACGAGGGATGAGCAGTTCTTC. This sequence encodes CASSPWEGTRDEQFF.